The present TCR beta chain was sequenced within a study of cytomegalovirus exposure and HLA in healthy donors. Findings of the study overall: As confirmed in vitro, a few CMV-associated chains were specific for CMV antigens. The listing of 160 or so TCR beta chains classed them as cytomegalovirus-associated. A later analysis found first-cohort TCR clusters tended to co-occur in the 120 validation repertoires.

In regard to this clone: Its cognate antigen is unknown.

Germline V gene sequence: CDR1 LNHDA, CDR2 SQIVND (reference sequence). The V and J ends lost 5 bases and 2 bases respectively, with 19 bases between them. The CDR3 totals 16 residues. Sequenced by immunoSEQ multiplex PCR; TCRdb stores in-frame clones only, minus some. Of some 140,000 clones in the sample, 86% are singletons; the top ten hold about 2.8%. Sequences were obtained from PBMCs. The chain combines TRBV19 with TRBJ2-7, with D perhaps TRBD2 (6 bases). The TCR comes from a man younger than 30 in good health and CMV-seronegative. The CDR3 region is CASSGPIRGSTYEQYF. The CDR3 DNA follows: TGTGCCAGTAGTGGGCCCATTCGGGGGAGCACCTACGAGCAGTACTTC.